This T cell receptor beta chain was sequenced in a study of identical twins. The CDR3 has 14 residues. Germline V CDR1 and CDR2: DFQATT, SNEGSKA (reference sequence). Germline trimming cut 5 bases from V and 8 bases from J; bases unmatched to any gene: 14. MiXCR, run by TCRdb on the 5' RACE reads, gives a single entry per CDR3 protein. In the table there are 250,000 to 350,000 distinct CDR3 sequences, approximately 8% of which are singletons. General study results and limits: Whereas memory repertoires showed no such difference, abundant cord blood beta clonotypes carried fewer insertions. Less excess twin sharing appeared in beta out-of-frame sequences. The conclusions drew on cross-sectional statistical analysis instead of tracking the same donors.

Notes on this clonotype: Antigen specificity is unknown.

These records were also assigned to another study, of yellow fever vaccine responses in identical twins.

The sample taken for sequencing was memory (CD45RO+) T cells sorted from blood. The TCR originated in a woman aged 18-35 years in good health. V and J are TRBV20-1 and TRBJ1-2; 7 bases align to TRBD1. CDR3 nucleotides: TGCAGTGCTCCCCGGGACAGTGCTCTATTAGGCTACACCTTC. The encoded protein is CSAPRDSALLGYTF.